One sample yielded the 28 T cell receptor beta chains listed below, sequenced in a study of somatic mutations in cytotoxic T cells in rheumatoid arthritis. TCRdb keeps only in-frame clones here, not all; method: immunoSEQ multiplex PCR. This sample has more than 15,000 clones, with 65% to 70% found just once. Sample: CD8+ T cells sorted from blood. The receptors stem from an adult with rheumatoid arthritis.

The sample holds one count of this clone. The rearrangement links TRBV2 to TRBJ2-7, with 12 bases aligning to TRBD1. The CDR3 is 13 residues long. In germline, CDR1 is SNHLY, CDR2 FYNNEI. V lost 8 bases to trimming and J lost 5 bases; unmatched junction nucleotides: 4. The CDR3 region has the DNA TGTGCCAGCGGGACAGGGGGCGTAAACGAGCAGTACTTC. Amino acids: CASGTGGVNEQYF.

This clone was seen only a few times. The chain carries TRBV2 and TRBJ2-5; D may be TRBD1 (5 bases). This CDR3 is 15 amino acids long. Per germline, CDR1 SNHLY and CDR2 FYNNEI. V was shortened by 3 bases and J by 0 bases, with 11 bases between the two germline ends. CDR3 region: CASSEAGSNQETQYF. The CDR3 coding sequence is TGTGCCAGCAGTGAGGCAGGGTCGAACCAAGAGACCCAGTACTTC.

The CDR3 loop reads CASSLVASQEQFF. CDR3 sequence (DNA): TGTGCCAGCAGCTTAGTGGCCTCGCAGGAGCAGTTCTTC. The V and J genes are TRBV7-2 and TRBJ2-1; D gene unclear. The germline V and J ends were trimmed by 1 base and 10 bases, with 11 bases remaining between them. CDR1 and CDR2 (germline): SGHTA, FQGNSA. The CDR3 consists of 13 residues.

This sequence joins TRBV7-3 and TRBJ1-2; the match to TRBD1 covers 11 bases. J lost 5 bases, V lost 6 bases, and 8 bases had no gene match. The germline gives CDR1 SGHTA, CDR2 FQGTGA. The CDR3 has 15 amino acids. In DNA form, the CDR3 reads TGTGCCAGCAGTCCTGGACAGGGGGCGTTATATGGCTACACCTTC. Its protein product is CASSPGQGALYGYTF.

The chain joins TRBV13 to TRBJ1-2, with TRBD1 as a possible D gene (5 bases). The V gene lost 0 bases and the J gene lost 8 bases, with 19 bases spanning the gap. This CDR3 contains 16 residues. Germline V gene lookup returns CDR1 PRHDT and CDR2 FYEKMQ (reference sequence). This CDR3 is CASSLGRLAGDGGYTF. In DNA form, the CDR3 reads TGTGCCAGCAGCTTAGGCCGTTTAGCGGGGGACGGGGGCTACACCTTC.

This chain links TRBV27 with TRBJ2-1; tentative D call: TRBD2 (7 bases). V shed 3 bases and J shed 5 bases, with 11 bases lying between them. The CDR3 sequence is 14 residues long. Germline V gene data show CDR1 as MNHEY and CDR2 as SMNVEV (reference sequence). The DNA of the CDR3 is TGTGCCAGCAGTTTGGGGGGGCCCGACAATGAGCAGTTCTTC. Protein product: CASSLGGPDNEQFF.

The rearrangement links TRBV6-4 to TRBJ2-2, with D tentatively TRBD1 or TRBD2 (5 bases each). Trimming stripped 2 bases from V and 4 bases from J, with 8 bases between. The CDR3 has 14 amino acids. Germline V gives CDR1 MRHNA, CDR2 SNTAGT. In DNA, the CDR3 is TGTGCCAGCAGTGACGGGGGTGGCACCGGGGAGCTGTTTTTT. It translates to CASSDGGGTGELFF.

This clone was counted a few times. V usage is TRBV6-4 and J usage is TRBJ1-2, with 7 positions matching TRBD1. Germline V gene sequence: CDR1 MRHNA, CDR2 SNTAGT. The junction had 6 bases not matched to a gene; V was cut back by 6 bases and J by 5 bases. This CDR3 has 13 amino acids. CDR3 protein: CASRGTASYGYTF. The DNA for the CDR3 is TGTGCCAGCAGAGGGACAGCGTCATATGGCTACACCTTC.

The chain has TRBV7-6 and TRBJ2-2; 9 bases line up with TRBD1. Germline loops: CDR1 SGHVS, CDR2 FNYEAQ. The V gene end was trimmed by 1 base and the J gene end by 4 bases; junction bases not matched to a gene: 1. The CDR3 consists of 15 residues. The CDR3 region is CASSLGTGATGELFF. In DNA form, the CDR3 reads TGTGCCAGCAGCTTAGGGACAGGGGCCACCGGGGAGCTGTTTTTT.

V is TRBV4-3 and J is TRBJ2-1; no reliable D call. Deletions cut 0 bases from V and 6 bases from J, with 9 bases between. CDR3 size: 14 residues. Germline V gene lookup returns CDR1 LGHNA and CDR2 YSLEER. The CDR3 region is CASSQEGLVNEQFF. CDR3 DNA sequence: TGCGCCAGCAGCCAAGAGGGCCTCGTCAATGAGCAGTTCTTC.

Within the sample, this clone is medium-sized. The chain uses TRBV27 and TRBJ1-6; D is unclear. The V and J ends lost 9 bases and 6 bases respectively, with 15 bases between them. This CDR3 has 14 residues. Germline V CDR1 and CDR2: MNHEY, SMNVEV (reference sequence). CDR3 DNA sequence: TGTGCCAGAGACTGCGGGGAAGCTAATTCACCCCTCCACTTT. Amino acid sequence: CARDCGEANSPLHF.

V usage is TRBV5-1 and J usage is TRBJ2-7, with a possible D match to TRBD1 (5 bases). This CDR3 has 12 amino acids. Germline assignment: CDR1 SGHRS and CDR2 YFSETQ. Trimming shortened V by 5 bases and J by 5 bases, and 11 bases separated the two germline ends. This CDR3 reads CASRTEIDEQYF. The CDR3, as DNA: TGCGCCAGCAGGACAGAGATCGACGAGCAGTACTTC. The complete variable domain, with remaining parts taken from reference TRBV5-1 and TRBJ2-7, reads KAGVTQTPRYLIKTRGQQVTLSCSPISGHRSVSWYQQTPGQGLQFLFEYFSETQRNKGNFPGRFSGRQFSNSRSEMNVSTLELGDSALYLCASRTEIDEQYFGPGTRLTVT.

The J gene is TRBJ2-2, the V gene TRBV6-1, with TRBD1 matching over 9 bases. Germline assignment: CDR1 MNHNS and CDR2 SASEGT. The length of the CDR3 is 15 residues. J lost 4 bases, V lost 6 bases, and 6 bases had no gene match. CDR3: CASRDDRGSTGELFF. CDR3 sequence (DNA): TGTGCCAGCAGAGATGACAGGGGGAGCACCGGGGAGCTGTTTTTT.

The CDR3 coding sequence is TGCGCCAGCAGCTTGGAGTGGACTCCCAGCACAGATACGCAGTATTTT. Translated: CASSLEWTPSTDTQYF. The chain links TRBV5-1 to TRBJ2-3; maybe TRBD2 (5 bases). Germline values: CDR1 SGHRS, CDR2 YFSETQ. CDR3 length equals 16 residues. V was pared by 0 bases and J by 0 bases, with 11 bases between.

The rearrangement joins TRBV2 to TRBJ2-1; 7 positions agree with TRBD1. CDR3 length: 13 amino acids. The V gene's germline CDR1 is SNHLY and CDR2 FYNNEI. CDR3 sequence reads: CAIPGTDYNEQFF. DNA of the CDR3: TGTGCAATCCCCGGGACAGACTACAATGAGCAGTTCTTC.

The chain combines TRBV4-3 with TRBJ1-4; 7 nucleotides line up with TRBD1. J was trimmed by 4 bases and V by 0 bases; bases with no gene match: 8. CDR3 length equals 17 residues. Per germline, CDR1 LGHNA and CDR2 YSLEER. The CDR3 is CASSQDGTGVRNEKLFF. In DNA form, the CDR3 reads TGCGCCAGCAGCCAAGACGGTACAGGGGTCCGTAATGAAAAACTGTTTTTT.

Here the CDR3 reads CASSKDRSSYNEQFF. CDR3 sequence (DNA): TGTGCCAGCAGTAAAGACAGGTCCTCCTACAATGAGCAGTTCTTC. The genes are TRBV6-5 and TRBJ2-1; possible D gene TRBD1, 6 bases. From germline, CDR1 is MNHEY and CDR2 SVGAGI. This CDR3 has 15 amino acids. Trimming left V 5 bases short and J 0 bases short, with 11 bases between.

The chain carries TRBV9 and TRBJ2-1; perhaps TRBD1 as D (5 bases). CDR3 length: 14 amino acids. Germline CDR1 and CDR2: SGDLS and YYNGEE. V lost 0 bases to trimming and J lost 7 bases, with 11 bases between them. CDR3 sequence (DNA): TGTGCCAGCAGCGTAGGTGGGGCGGCGAATGAGCAGTTCTTC. This encodes CASSVGGAANEQFF.

This rearrangement joins TRBV5-4 to TRBJ1-4, with 7 bases identical to TRBD1. Germline V gene sequence: CDR1 SGHNT, CDR2 YYREEE (reference sequence). The length of the CDR3 is 16 residues. Trimming cost V 0 bases and J 0 bases; bases outside gene matches: 2. The CDR3 reads CASSLGQGSTNEKLFF. CDR3 coding DNA: TGTGCCAGCAGCTTGGGACAGGGTTCAACTAATGAAAAACTGTTTTTT.

This chain uses TRBV19 with TRBJ1-4; D possibly corresponds to TRBD1 (5 bases). V was trimmed by 4 bases and J by 0 bases, leaving 9 bases between them. The CDR3 covers 15 residues. Germline-derived CDR1 and CDR2 are LNHDA and SQIVND (reference sequence). CDR3 protein: CASSTETATNEKLFF. The CDR3 nucleotides are TGTGCCAGTAGTACCGAGACAGCAACTAATGAAAAACTGTTTTTT.

The chain recombines TRBV7-9 with TRBJ2-7; D ambiguous. CDR1 is SEHNR, CDR2 FQNEAQ, per germline (reference sequence). The CDR3 runs 12 residues. Trimming left V 1 base short and J 4 bases short, with 5 bases between. The CDR3 loop is CASSLGAYEQYF. The DNA of the CDR3 is TGTGCCAGCAGCTTAGGGGCATACGAGCAGTACTTC.

This clone occurred once. The chain carries TRBV5-4 and TRBJ2-5; D possibly corresponds to TRBD2 (6 bases). This CDR3 comprises 14 residues. Trimming took 2 bases from V and 3 from J, leaving 11 bases between them. From germline, CDR1 is SGHNT and CDR2 YYREEE (reference sequence). CDR3 loop: CASSFSGGEETQYF. The CDR3 DNA reads as TGTGCCAGCAGCTTCTCCGGAGGGGAAGAGACCCAGTACTTC.

V and J are TRBV21-1 and TRBJ2-1. TRBV21-1 is marked as a pseudogene. This CDR3 spans 15 amino acids. The CDR3 nucleotides are TGTGCCAGCAGCAAGTACGGACGGACCTACAATGAGCAGTTCTTC. It is translated as CASSKYGRTYNEQFF.

The V and J genes are TRBV9 and TRBJ2-5; 12 bases match TRBD2. This CDR3 comprises 17 residues. Germline values: CDR1 SGDLS, CDR2 YYNGEE. The trim removed 0 bases at V and 11 bases at J, leaving 14 bases unmatched. The CDR3 protein is CASSVGSSSGGAEEQYF. CDR3 bases: TGTGCCAGCAGCGTAGGGTCTTCTAGCGGGGGGGCCGAAGAGCAGTACTTC.

This clone was recorded a few times. The rearrangement joins TRBV4-2 to TRBJ1-2; D call uncertain. Trimming took off 4 bases at V and 6 bases at J, with 18 bases between the two ends. Germline V lookup: CDR1 LGHNA, CDR2 YNFKEQ. CDR3 length equals 15 residues. CDR3 residues: CASSPISQVEDGYTF. The CDR3 coding sequence is TGTGCCAGCAGCCCAATATCTCAGGTTGAAGATGGCTACACCTTC.

The chain links TRBV10-3 to TRBJ2-3; TRBD2 aligns across 9 bases. With 2 bases clipped from V and 3 bases from J, the junction kept 3 bases outside the gene matches. Germline CDR1 is ENHRY and CDR2 is SYGVKD. There are 15 residues in the CDR3. The CDR3 region is CAISEAGGGTDTQYF. In DNA form, the CDR3 reads TGTGCCATCAGTGAGGCGGGGGGGGGAACAGATACGCAGTATTTT.

By share, this clone ranks as medium-sized (0.01 to 0.1%). The rearrangement links TRBV28 to TRBJ2-5, with D maybe TRBD1 (5 bases). V dropped 2 bases and J dropped 9 bases, with 10 bases sitting between them. The CDR3 has 12 amino acids. Germline V gives CDR1 MDHEN, CDR2 SYDVKM. For the CDR3, the DNA is TGTGCCAGCAGTTTAGTACAAGGGGCCCAGTACTTC. Its protein product is CASSLVQGAQYF.

This clone was picked up a small number of times. This chain links TRBV15 with TRBJ1-2, with D tentatively TRBD1 (5 bases). The CDR3 length is 15 residues. V shed 0 bases and J shed 6 bases, with 14 bases lying between them. Germline assignment: CDR1 LNHNV and CDR2 YYDKDF (reference sequence). The CDR3 DNA sequence: TGTGCCACCAGCAGAGATGGGGCAGCGGGCAATGGCTACACCTTC. Its protein product is CATSRDGAAGNGYTF.